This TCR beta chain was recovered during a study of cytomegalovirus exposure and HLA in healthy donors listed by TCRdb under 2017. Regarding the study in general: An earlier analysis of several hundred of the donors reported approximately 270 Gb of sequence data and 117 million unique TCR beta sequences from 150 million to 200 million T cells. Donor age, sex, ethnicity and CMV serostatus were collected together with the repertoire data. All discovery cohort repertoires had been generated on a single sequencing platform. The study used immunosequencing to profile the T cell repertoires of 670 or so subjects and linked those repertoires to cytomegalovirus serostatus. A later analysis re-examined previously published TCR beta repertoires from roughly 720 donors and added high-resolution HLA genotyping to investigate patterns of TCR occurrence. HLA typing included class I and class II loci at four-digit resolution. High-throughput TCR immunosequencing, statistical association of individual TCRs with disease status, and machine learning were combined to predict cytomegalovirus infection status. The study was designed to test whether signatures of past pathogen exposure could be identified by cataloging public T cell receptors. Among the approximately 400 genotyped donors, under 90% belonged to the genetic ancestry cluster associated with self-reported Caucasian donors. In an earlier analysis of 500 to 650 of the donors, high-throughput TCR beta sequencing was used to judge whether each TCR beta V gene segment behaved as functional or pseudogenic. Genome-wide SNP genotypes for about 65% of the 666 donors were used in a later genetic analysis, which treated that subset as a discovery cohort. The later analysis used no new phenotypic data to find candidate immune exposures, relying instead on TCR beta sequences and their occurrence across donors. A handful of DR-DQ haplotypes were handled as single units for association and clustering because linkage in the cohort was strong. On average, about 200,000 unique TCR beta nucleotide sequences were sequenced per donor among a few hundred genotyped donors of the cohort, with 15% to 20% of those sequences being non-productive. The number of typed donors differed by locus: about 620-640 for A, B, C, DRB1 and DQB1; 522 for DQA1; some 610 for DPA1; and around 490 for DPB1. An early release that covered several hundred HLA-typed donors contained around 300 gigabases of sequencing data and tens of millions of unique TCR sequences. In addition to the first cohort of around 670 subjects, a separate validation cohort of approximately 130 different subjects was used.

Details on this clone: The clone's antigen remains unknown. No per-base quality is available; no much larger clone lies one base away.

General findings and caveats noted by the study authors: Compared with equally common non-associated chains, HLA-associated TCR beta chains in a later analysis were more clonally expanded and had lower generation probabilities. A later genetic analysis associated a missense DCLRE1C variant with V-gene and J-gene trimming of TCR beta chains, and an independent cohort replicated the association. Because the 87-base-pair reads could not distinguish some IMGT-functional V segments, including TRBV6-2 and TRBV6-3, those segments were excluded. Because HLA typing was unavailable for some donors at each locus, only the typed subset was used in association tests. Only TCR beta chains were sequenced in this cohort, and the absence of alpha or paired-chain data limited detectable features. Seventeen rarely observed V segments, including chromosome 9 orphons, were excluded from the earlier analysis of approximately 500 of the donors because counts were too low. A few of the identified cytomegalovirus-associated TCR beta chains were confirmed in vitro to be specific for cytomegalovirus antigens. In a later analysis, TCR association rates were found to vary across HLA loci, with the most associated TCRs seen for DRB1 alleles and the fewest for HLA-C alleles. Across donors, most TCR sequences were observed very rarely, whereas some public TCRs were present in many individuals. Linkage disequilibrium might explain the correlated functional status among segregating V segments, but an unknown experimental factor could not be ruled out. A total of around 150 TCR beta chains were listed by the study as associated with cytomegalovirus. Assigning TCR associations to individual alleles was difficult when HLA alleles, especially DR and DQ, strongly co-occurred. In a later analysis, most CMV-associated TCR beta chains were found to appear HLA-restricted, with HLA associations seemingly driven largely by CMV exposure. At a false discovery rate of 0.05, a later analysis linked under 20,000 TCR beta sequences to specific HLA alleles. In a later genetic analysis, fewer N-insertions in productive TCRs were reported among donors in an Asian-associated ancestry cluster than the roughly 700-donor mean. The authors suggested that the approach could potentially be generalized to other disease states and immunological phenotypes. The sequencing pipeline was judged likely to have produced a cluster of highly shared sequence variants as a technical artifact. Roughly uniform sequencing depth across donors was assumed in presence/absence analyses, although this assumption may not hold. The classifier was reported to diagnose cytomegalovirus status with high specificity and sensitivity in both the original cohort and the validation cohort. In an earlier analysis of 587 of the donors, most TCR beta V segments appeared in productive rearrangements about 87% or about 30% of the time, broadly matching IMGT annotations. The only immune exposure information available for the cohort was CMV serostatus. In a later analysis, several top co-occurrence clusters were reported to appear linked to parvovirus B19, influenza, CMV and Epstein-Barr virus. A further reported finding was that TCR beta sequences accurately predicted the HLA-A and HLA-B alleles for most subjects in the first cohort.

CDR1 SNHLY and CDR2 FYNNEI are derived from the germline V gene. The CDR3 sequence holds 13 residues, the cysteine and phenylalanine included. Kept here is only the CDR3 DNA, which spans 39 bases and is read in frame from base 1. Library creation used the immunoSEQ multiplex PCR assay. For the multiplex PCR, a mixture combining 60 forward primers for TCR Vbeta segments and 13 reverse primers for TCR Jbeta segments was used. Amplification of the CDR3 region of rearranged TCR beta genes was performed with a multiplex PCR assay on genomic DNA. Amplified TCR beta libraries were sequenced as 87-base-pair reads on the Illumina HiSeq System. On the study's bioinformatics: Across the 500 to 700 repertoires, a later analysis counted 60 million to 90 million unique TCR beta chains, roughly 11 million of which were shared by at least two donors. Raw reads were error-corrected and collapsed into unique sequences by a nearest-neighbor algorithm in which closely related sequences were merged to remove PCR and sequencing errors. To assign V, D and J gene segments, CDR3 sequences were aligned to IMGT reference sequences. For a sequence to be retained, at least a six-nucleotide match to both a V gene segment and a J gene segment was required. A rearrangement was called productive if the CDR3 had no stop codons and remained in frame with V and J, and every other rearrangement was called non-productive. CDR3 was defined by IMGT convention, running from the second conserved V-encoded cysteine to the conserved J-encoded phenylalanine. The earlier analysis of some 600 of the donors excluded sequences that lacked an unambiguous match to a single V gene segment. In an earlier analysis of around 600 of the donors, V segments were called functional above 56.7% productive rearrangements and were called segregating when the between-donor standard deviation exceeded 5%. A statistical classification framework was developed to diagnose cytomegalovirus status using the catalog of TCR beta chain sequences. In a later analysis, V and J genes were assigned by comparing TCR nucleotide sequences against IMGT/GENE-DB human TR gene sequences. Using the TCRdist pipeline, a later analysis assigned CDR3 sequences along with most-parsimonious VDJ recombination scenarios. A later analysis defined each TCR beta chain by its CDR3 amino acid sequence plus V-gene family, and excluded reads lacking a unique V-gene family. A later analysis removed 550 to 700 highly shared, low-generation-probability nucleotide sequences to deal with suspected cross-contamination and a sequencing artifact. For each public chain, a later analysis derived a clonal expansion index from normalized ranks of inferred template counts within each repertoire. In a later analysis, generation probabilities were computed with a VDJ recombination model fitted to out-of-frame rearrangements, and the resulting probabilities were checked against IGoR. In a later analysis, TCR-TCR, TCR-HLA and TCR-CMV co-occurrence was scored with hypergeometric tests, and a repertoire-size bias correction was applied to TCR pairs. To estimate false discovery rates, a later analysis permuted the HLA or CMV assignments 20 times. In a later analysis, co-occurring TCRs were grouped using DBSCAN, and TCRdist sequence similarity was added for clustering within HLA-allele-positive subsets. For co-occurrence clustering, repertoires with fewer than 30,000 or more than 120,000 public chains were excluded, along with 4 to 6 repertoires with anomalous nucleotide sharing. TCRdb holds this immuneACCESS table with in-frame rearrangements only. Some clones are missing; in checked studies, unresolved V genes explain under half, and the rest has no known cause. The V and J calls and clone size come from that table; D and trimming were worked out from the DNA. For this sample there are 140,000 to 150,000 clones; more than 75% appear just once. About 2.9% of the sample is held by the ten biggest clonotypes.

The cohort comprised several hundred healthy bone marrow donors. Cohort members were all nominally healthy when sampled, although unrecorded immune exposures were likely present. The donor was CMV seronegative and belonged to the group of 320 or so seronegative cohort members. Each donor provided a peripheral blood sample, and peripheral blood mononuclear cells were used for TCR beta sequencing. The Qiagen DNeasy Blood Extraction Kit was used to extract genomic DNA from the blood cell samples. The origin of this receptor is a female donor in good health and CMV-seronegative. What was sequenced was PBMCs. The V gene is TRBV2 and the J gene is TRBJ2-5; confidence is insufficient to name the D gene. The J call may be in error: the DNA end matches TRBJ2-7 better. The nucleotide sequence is TGTGCCAGCAGTGGATGGGTCTCAGGCGAGCAGTACTTC. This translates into CASSGWVSGEQYF.